This T cell receptor (beta chain) was identified during a study of cytomegalovirus exposure and HLA in healthy donors. Study-wide points: A few of the chains that were CMV-associated were confirmed in vitro to be specific for CMV antigens.

TCRdb keeps only in-frame clones here, not all; method: immunoSEQ multiplex PCR. Altogether roughly 140,000 clones are present, roughly nine tenths being singletons, with the ten largest covering around 3.4%. Per the germline V gene, CDR1 is MDHEN and CDR2 is SYDVKM. This CDR3 region has 15 residues. V was pared by 6 bases and J by 3 bases, with 18 bases between. For this clone: Its antigen is as yet unknown.

This rearrangement joins TRBV28 to TRBJ2-7; maybe TRBD1 (5 bases). The source material was PBMCs. The TCR comes from a woman between 18 and 30 years old in good health and CMV-seropositive. CDR3 residues: CASSLVGPDLYEQYF. The CDR3 bases are TGTGCCAGCAGCCTGGTGGGGCCAGATCTCTACGAGCAGTACTTC.